This TCR beta chain comes out of a study of Ad26.COV2.S vaccination and SARS-CoV-2 variants. The germline gives CDR1 KGHDR, CDR2 SFDVKD. The CDR3 sequence is 12 residues long. This clone was detected only once. At one end, the junction sequence differs from germline, possibly due to a read error. The same CDR3 arises from other DNA sequences in this sample as well. Profiling relied on immunoSEQ multiplex PCR, and the TCRdb table lists in-frame clones only, not all of them. Of about 680,000 clones listed, 89% are singletons. Noted treatment: approximately 18 received Ad26.COV2.S at low or high dose, single or two shots; about five received placebo; per-sample allocation not given. At day 63 after the first vaccine or placebo injection, samples were drawn.

The rearrangement joins TRBV24-1 to TRBJ1-3; D call uncertain. The source of this sequence is a person aged 18 to 65 who received the Ad26.COV2.S COVID-19 vaccine or a placebo. Sequenced material: peripheral blood, taken in a trial of Ad26.COV2.S vaccine versus placebo. CDR3 amino acids: CATSDYGNTIYF. In nucleotides, the CDR3 is TGTGCCACCAGCGATTACGGAAACACCATATATTTT.